This T cell receptor beta chain was sequenced during a study of T-cell reconstitution after alpha-beta-depleted transplantation in children. Looked up from germline, CDR1 is KGHSY and CDR2 is FQNENV. V was clipped by 5 bases and J by 3 bases, with 14 bases between them. This CDR3 region has 15 residues. This sample's TCRbeta library carried unique molecular identifier barcodes. TCRdb passed the PCR reads through MiXCR, listing each CDR3 protein once. This table has 250,000 to 350,000 distinct CDR3 sequences, nearly 10% appearing once. This receptor was taken from a human donor who donated a stem cell graft to a child with SCID. Specimen: PBMCs from the stem cell graft donor, collected from the stem cell graft. The chain is built from TRBV16 and TRBJ2-1, with a tentative D call TRBD2 (7 bases). The CDR3, as DNA: TGTGCCAGCAGCTGGGGGGGGGCCGGCTACAATGAGCAGTTCTTC. Protein: CASSWGGAGYNEQFF.